This T cell receptor beta chain was identified in a study of blood T cell repertoires in COVID-19. Whole-study context: Samples representing acute and convalescent COVID-19 were sourced from the United States, Italy and Spain. T cells, B-cell-depleted T cells, or PBMCs provided the cDNA or gDNA that served as material.

Per germline, CDR1 LNHDA and CDR2 SQIVND (reference sequence). With V trimmed by 6 bases and J by 0 bases, 4 bases remained unmatched. CDR3 length: 15 residues. This clone has a handful of counts. Original methodology: Amplification of reference gene primers provided the estimated nucleated cell counts. Sequencing used immunoSEQ multiplex PCR; TCRdb keeps in-frame clones, though not all of them. From that table come the V and J calls and clone size; the DNA was used to work out D and trimming. The sample has about 220,000 clones, around 85% seen once. The TCR was taken from a man aged 35-49 years with acute or convalescent COVID-19. This sequence joins TRBV19 and TRBJ2-1, with 8 nucleotides matching TRBD2. The sequencing sample was made of peripheral blood. The CDR3 DNA follows: TGTGCCAGTAGATTAGCGGGGAGCTCCTACAATGAGCAGTTCTTC. Translating it yields CASRLAGSSYNEQFF. Full variable domain (missing parts from reference TRBV19 and TRBJ2-1): DGGITQSPKYLFRKEGQNVTLSCEQNLNHDAMYWYRQDPGQGLRLIYYSQIVNDFQKGDIAEGYSVSREKKESFPLTVTSAQKNPTAFYLCASRLAGSSYNEQFFGPGTRLTVL.